This is a list of T cell receptor beta chains from one sample in a study of T cell responses to AZD1222 COVID-19 vaccine. Data came from immunoSEQ multiplex PCR; TCRdb stores just in-frame clones and leaves some out. The sample yields approximately 180,000 clones, just over 85% seen once. The material sequenced was peripheral blood, taken on day 0 of AZD1222 vaccination. The source is an adult in good health. CDR3s include the opening cysteine and the closing phenylalanine or tryptophan. A D gene is named only where the DNA matches it firmly. Clone size, where shown, is once, few, many, or a class for clones that have expanded.

J gene: TRBJ2-1; V gene: TRBV2; D gene: TRBD1; clone size: .; CDR3 DNA: TGTGCCAGCAGACCGGGACAGGGTACCAATGAGCAGTTCTTC; CDR3 protein: CASRPGQGTNEQFF
J gene: TRBJ2-3; V gene: TRBV27; D gene: .; clone size: .; CDR3 DNA: TGTGCCAGCAGTGGCCTCAGAACAGATACGCAGTATTTT; CDR3 protein: CASSGLRTDTQYF
J gene: TRBJ1-1; V gene: TRBV7-8; D gene: .; clone size: once; CDR3 DNA: TGTGCCAGCGGGGTGAGGAACACTGAAGCTTTCTTT; CDR3 protein: CASGVRNTEAFF
J gene: TRBJ1-5; V gene: TRBV6-5; D gene: TRBD1; clone size: .; CDR3 DNA: TGTGCCAGCAGTTTACAGGGGAACCAGCCCCAGCATTTT; CDR3 protein: CASSLQGNQPQHF
J gene: TRBJ2-1; V gene: TRBV3-1/TRBV3-2; D gene: .; clone size: once; CDR3 DNA: TGTGCCAGCAGCCAAGATGGGAGCTCCTACAATGAGCAGTTCTTC; CDR3 protein: CASSQDGSSYNEQFF
J gene: TRBJ1-5; V gene: TRBV4-1; D gene: TRBD1; clone size: .; CDR3 DNA: TGCGCCAGCAGCCCCCCCACGGGACAGAATAATCAGCCCCAGCATTTT; CDR3 protein: CASSPPTGQNNQPQHF
J gene: TRBJ1-5; V gene: TRBV28; D gene: .; clone size: .; CDR3 DNA: TGTGCCAGCAGCTGGGGTCAGCCCCAGCATTTT; CDR3 protein: CASSWGQPQHF
J gene: TRBJ1-1; V gene: TRBV11-2; D gene: TRBD1; clone size: .; CDR3 DNA: TGTGCCAGCACCCTTAGACCAGGGGGCGTCGGGAACACTGAAGCTTTCTTT; CDR3 protein: CASTLRPGGVGNTEAFF
J gene: TRBJ1-2; V gene: TRBV19; D gene: .; clone size: once; CDR3 DNA: TGTGCCAGTAGTATCCAGGGCCAGCTTGTCTATGGCTACACCTTC; CDR3 protein: CASSIQGQLVYGYTF
J gene: TRBJ2-6; V gene: TRBV9; D gene: .; clone size: .; CDR3 DNA: TGTGCCAGCAGCCCACAACCTGGGGCCAACGTCCTGACTTTC; CDR3 protein: CASSPQPGANVLTF
J gene: TRBJ2-5; V gene: TRBV7-2; D gene: TRBD1; clone size: .; CDR3 DNA: TGTGCCAGCAGCTTACAGGGGGCCTCAGGAGAGACCCAGTACTTC; CDR3 protein: CASSLQGASGETQYF
J gene: TRBJ2-5; V gene: TRBV5-8; D gene: TRBD1; clone size: .; CDR3 DNA: TGTGCCAGCAGCCATAACAGGGGACAAGAGACCCAGTACTTC; CDR3 protein: CASSHNRGQETQYF
J gene: TRBJ2-7; V gene: TRBV7-2; D gene: .; clone size: .; CDR3 DNA: TGTGCCAGCAGCTTCTTTGCGGTCGGGAGCGAGCAGTACTTC; CDR3 protein: CASSFFAVGSEQYF
J gene: TRBJ1-1; V gene: TRBV20-1; D gene: .; clone size: once; CDR3 DNA: TGCAGTGCTAGTTCGGGAGGCAACACTGAAGCTTTCTTT; CDR3 protein: CSASSGGNTEAFF
J gene: TRBJ2-2; V gene: TRBV27; D gene: .; clone size: .; CDR3 DNA: TGTGCCAGCAGTCCTCGGCTGGTGGGTTCCGGGGAGCTGTTTTTT; CDR3 protein: CASSPRLVGSGELFF
J gene: TRBJ1-2; V gene: TRBV18; D gene: TRBD1; clone size: once; CDR3 DNA: TGTGCCAGCTCAGCGGACAGGGAGTGGTATGGCTACACCTTC; CDR3 protein: CASSADREWYGYTF
J gene: TRBJ1-1; V gene: TRBV4-2; D gene: .; clone size: .; CDR3 DNA: TGTGCCAGCAGCCAAGAGAGTGGGAGGGGAACTGAAGCTTTCTTT; CDR3 protein: CASSQESGRGTEAFF
J gene: TRBJ1-2; V gene: TRBV5-1; D gene: TRBD1; clone size: .; CDR3 DNA: TGCGCCAGCAGCTTGATGCCCCCGGGACAGGGAATAAGTTATGGCTACACCTTC; CDR3 protein: CASSLMPPGQGISYGYTF
J gene: TRBJ1-5; V gene: TRBV7-8; D gene: .; clone size: .; CDR3 DNA: TGTGCCAGCAGCTCTCTTGGGGGAAATAGCAATCAGCCCCAGCATTTT; CDR3 protein: CASSSLGGNSNQPQHF
J gene: TRBJ1-6; V gene: TRBV6-5; D gene: .; clone size: .; CDR3 DNA: TGTGCCAGCAGTTACGATAGGAATAATTCACCCCTCCACTTT; CDR3 protein: CASSYDRNNSPLHF
J gene: TRBJ2-2; V gene: TRBV7-9; D gene: .; clone size: .; CDR3 DNA: TGTGCCAGCAGCGCTCATGGGACCGGGGAGCTGTTTTTT; CDR3 protein: CASSAHGTGELFF
J gene: TRBJ1-1; V gene: TRBV7-9; D gene: .; clone size: .; CDR3 DNA: TGTGCCAGCAGCCCCTCCCCGGGACAACAGAACACTGAAGCTTTCTTT; CDR3 protein: CASSPSPGQQNTEAFF
J gene: TRBJ2-1; V gene: TRBV6-4; D gene: .; clone size: .; CDR3 DNA: TGTGCCAGCAGCGAAGGCAATGAGCAGTTCTTC; CDR3 protein: CASSEGNEQFF
J gene: TRBJ1-4; V gene: TRBV19; D gene: .; clone size: .; CDR3 DNA: TGTGCCAGTAGTATCGGGCAGGGAAAGCTTAATGAAAAACTGTTTTTT; CDR3 protein: CASSIGQGKLNEKLFF
J gene: TRBJ2-3; V gene: TRBV5-1; D gene: .; clone size: .; CDR3 DNA: TGCGCCAGCAGCTTGCCGGGGGACACAGATACGCAGTATTTT; CDR3 protein: CASSLPGDTDTQYF
J gene: TRBJ2-1; V gene: TRBV6-2/TRBV6-3; D gene: .; clone size: once; CDR3 DNA: TGTGCCAGCAGTTACTCGAGGAGGGTCAATGAGCAGTTCTTC; CDR3 protein: CASSYSRRVNEQFF
J gene: TRBJ1-6; V gene: TRBV7-2; D gene: .; clone size: few; CDR3 DNA: TGTGCCAGCAGCTTAGAGGCAGGAAAATCACCCCTCCACTTT; CDR3 protein: CASSLEAGKSPLHF
J gene: TRBJ2-5; V gene: TRBV18; D gene: .; clone size: .; CDR3 DNA: TGTGCCAGCTCACCACGGGAAGAGACCCAGTACTTC; CDR3 protein: CASSPREETQYF
J gene: TRBJ2-7; V gene: TRBV5-8; D gene: .; clone size: once; CDR3 DNA: TGTGCCAGCAGCTTTAACAGCGGCTACGAGCAGTACTTC; CDR3 protein: CASSFNSGYEQYF
J gene: TRBJ1-1; V gene: TRBV2; D gene: .; clone size: .; CDR3 DNA: TGTGCCAGCAGGACTATCCTGGGAGCTGAAGCTTTCTTT; CDR3 protein: CASRTILGAEAFF
J gene: TRBJ1-1; V gene: TRBV6-5; D gene: .; clone size: .; CDR3 DNA: TGTGCCAGCAGTTACTCCGCACTGAACACTGAAGCTTTCTTT; CDR3 protein: CASSYSALNTEAFF
J gene: TRBJ2-3; V gene: TRBV6-4; D gene: TRBD2; clone size: few; CDR3 DNA: TGTGCCAGCAGTGACTCGACTAGCGGGGGGGATACGCAGTATTTT; CDR3 protein: CASSDSTSGGDTQYF
J gene: TRBJ1-2; V gene: TRBV9; D gene: .; clone size: .; CDR3 DNA: TGTGCCAGCAGTGGGACCTACTATGGCTACACCTTC; CDR3 protein: CASSGTYYGYTF
J gene: TRBJ2-7; V gene: TRBV4-3; D gene: TRBD1; clone size: .; CDR3 DNA: TGCGCCAGCAGCCCCGGGACAGCTCCCTACGAGCAGTACTTC; CDR3 protein: CASSPGTAPYEQYF
J gene: TRBJ1-3; V gene: TRBV7-2; D gene: TRBD1; clone size: once; CDR3 DNA: TGTGCCAGCAGCCCGACAGGGGCTGGAAACACCATATATTTT; CDR3 protein: CASSPTGAGNTIYF
J gene: TRBJ1-1; V gene: TRBV21-1; D gene: .; clone size: .; CDR3 DNA: TGTGCCAGCAGCCGAGAATGGACAGGGGAGGCTGAAGCTTTCTTT; CDR3 protein: CASSREWTGEAEAFF
J gene: TRBJ1-2; V gene: TRBV28; D gene: .; clone size: .; CDR3 DNA: TGTGCCAGCAGTTTGTGGGGGACGGAGGACTATGGCTACACCTTC; CDR3 protein: CASSLWGTEDYGYTF
J gene: TRBJ1-1; V gene: TRBV6-5; D gene: .; clone size: .; CDR3 DNA: TGTGCCAGCAACACAAGTCTAGGGGCAGGAGCTTTCTTT; CDR3 protein: CASNTSLGAGAFF
J gene: TRBJ1-1; V gene: TRBV12-2; D gene: .; clone size: .; CDR3 DNA: TGTGCAAGTCGCTTAGACGACAGGGCTGAAGCTTTCTTT; CDR3 protein: CASRLDDRAEAFF
J gene: TRBJ2-1; V gene: TRBV9; D gene: .; clone size: .; CDR3 DNA: TGTGCCAGCAGCCAATTTACTAGGGCCGATGAGCAGTTCTTC; CDR3 protein: CASSQFTRADEQFF
J gene: TRBJ2-7; V gene: TRBV27; D gene: TRBD2; clone size: .; CDR3 DNA: TGTGCCAGCAGTTTTCGGACTAGCGGATCCTACGAGCAGTACTTC; CDR3 protein: CASSFRTSGSYEQYF
J gene: TRBJ1-1; V gene: TRBV7-2; D gene: .; clone size: .; CDR3 DNA: TGTGCCAGCAGCTTAGAAGGTCTGAACACTGAAGCTTTCTTT; CDR3 protein: CASSLEGLNTEAFF
J gene: TRBJ1-5; V gene: TRBV18; D gene: TRBD1; clone size: .; CDR3 DNA: TGTGCCAGCTCACCAGAGACAGGGAGCAATCAGCCCCAGCATTTT; CDR3 protein: CASSPETGSNQPQHF
J gene: TRBJ2-7; V gene: TRBV11-2; D gene: .; clone size: .; CDR3 DNA: TGTGCCAGCAAGCCCTGGGGCGCTTCCTACGAGCAGTACTTC; CDR3 protein: CASKPWGASYEQYF
J gene: TRBJ1-1; V gene: TRBV5-1; D gene: .; clone size: .; CDR3 DNA: TGCGCCAGCAGCTTGGAAGGCGGGAGGAACACTGAAGCTTTCTTT; CDR3 protein: CASSLEGGRNTEAFF
J gene: TRBJ1-2; V gene: TRBV9; D gene: .; clone size: .; CDR3 DNA: TGTGCCAGCAGCGCAACCACATCGGAGGGCTACACCTTC; CDR3 protein: CASSATTSEGYTF
J gene: TRBJ2-3; V gene: TRBV7-8; D gene: TRBD2; clone size: once; CDR3 DNA: TGTGCCAGCGGGAGGGGAAGCACAGATACGCAGTATTTT; CDR3 protein: CASGRGSTDTQYF
J gene: TRBJ2-1; V gene: TRBV7-7; D gene: TRBD2; clone size: .; CDR3 DNA: TGTGCCAGCAGCTTAGCTGGCGGGGGGGCCGATGAGCAGTTCTTC; CDR3 protein: CASSLAGGGADEQFF
J gene: TRBJ2-1; V gene: TRBV19; D gene: .; clone size: few; CDR3 DNA: TGTGCCAGTAGTATGGCCAGGGATTGGTCCAATGAGCAGTTCTTC; CDR3 protein: CASSMARDWSNEQFF
J gene: TRBJ1-2; V gene: TRBV25-1; D gene: TRBD1; clone size: once; CDR3 DNA: TGTGCCAGCAGTAAGGGACAGGGGGCGCGTGGCTACACCTTC; CDR3 protein: CASSKGQGARGYTF
J gene: TRBJ2-3; V gene: TRBV7-3; D gene: TRBD2; clone size: .; CDR3 DNA: TGTGCCAGCAGCCCGGCACCGACTAGCGCGCCAAGAGGTACGCAGTATTTT; CDR3 protein: CASSPAPTSAPRGTQYF
J gene: TRBJ1-5; V gene: TRBV9; D gene: .; clone size: .; CDR3 DNA: TGTGCCAGCAGCGTAGCGGGGTCGGGAAATCAGCCCCAGCATTTT; CDR3 protein: CASSVAGSGNQPQHF
J gene: TRBJ2-7; V gene: TRBV18; D gene: .; clone size: .; CDR3 DNA: TGTGCCAGCTCACCATATGAGACAGCTAGCTCCTACGAGCAGTACTTC; CDR3 protein: CASSPYETASSYEQYF